This T cell receptor (beta chain) was captured by sequencing in a study of T cells in Graves' hyperthyroidism and ophthalmopathy. Study-wide results and limits: Classification by a 13 V-J model distinguished ophthalmopathy from stable hyperthyroidism.

Researchers took RNA transcripts and amplified the TCR beta CDR3 regions from them. With the HTBI primer set, the TCR CDR3 went through a first round of RT-PCR. From the multiplex PCR reads, TCRdb called clonotypes with MiXCR, one entry per CDR3 protein. The profile shows more than 300,000 distinct CDR3 sequences, under 20% of them singletons. Ten or more counts support this clonotype. The antigen is unknown. Clinical Activity Scores of at least 3, NOSPECS grades of at least 4 and durations under 3 months characterized ophthalmopathy patients. The sample consisted of blood. The clonotype was recovered from a man aged 18 to 29 with Graves' ophthalmopathy.

CDR3 coding DNA: TGTGCCAGCAGCTTCCGGGACAGGGAAGGAGATACGCAGTATTTT. Encoded protein: CASSFRDREGDTQYF. The rearrangement links TRBV11-1 to TRBJ2-3; TRBD1 matches at 9 bases. Germline V gene data show CDR1 as SGHAT and CDR2 as FQDESV (reference sequence). Germline trimming cut 3 bases from V and 5 bases from J; bases unmatched to any gene: 6. The CDR3 consists of 15 residues.